One T cell receptor (beta chain) is described in this entry. This record comes from a study of blood T cell repertoires in COVID-19. On the study more broadly: Samples of COVID-19 (acute and convalescent) were obtained from the United States, Italy and Spain. T cells, B-cell-depleted T cells, or PBMCs supplied cDNA or gDNA.

Germline V gene data show CDR1 as SNHLY and CDR2 as FYNNEI. V was trimmed by 4 bases and J by 6 bases, leaving 18 bases between them. The CDR3 is 16 amino acids. Study processing details: Amplification of reference gene primers was used by the study to estimate nucleated cell counts. Data came from immunoSEQ multiplex PCR; TCRdb stores just in-frame clones and leaves some out. Clone size and V and J calls were adopted from that table, with D and trimming inferred from the DNA. The table has around 200,000 clones, 89% seen once; the top ten hold approximately 2.5%. Cohorts were based on clinical histories the participants reported.

The sequence derives from a woman aged 40 to 50 with acute COVID-19. This chain connects TRBV2 to TRBJ2-2; D is unclear. The specimen was PBMCs or T cells enriched from blood (not recorded which). The CDR3 spells CASSGSPSGPAGELFF. The CDR3 DNA sequence: TGTGCCAGCAGTGGCTCTCCTAGTGGTCCGGCCGGGGAGCTGTTTTTT.